Listed here are 28 T cell receptor beta chains from one sample, sequenced in a study of blood T cell repertoires in COVID-19. Generated by immunoSEQ multiplex PCR, the TCRdb table keeps only in-frame clones and is missing some. The sample shows fewer than 200,000 clones, about 75% of them seen only once. Specimen: peripheral blood. The source is a woman in her seventies with acute or convalescent COVID-19.

This clone has a count of ten or more. The chain links TRBV2 to TRBJ2-2; tentative D call: TRBD1 (5 bases). Trimming took off 8 bases at V and 1 base at J, with 20 bases between the two ends. Per the germline V gene, CDR1 is SNHLY and CDR2 is FYNNEI. The CDR3 covers 17 residues. The CDR3: CASLGSWAGLNTGELFF. CDR3 DNA sequence: TGTGCCAGCCTCGGCTCATGGGCAGGGTTGAACACCGGGGAGCTGTTTTTT.

The chain carries TRBV5-4 and TRBJ2-1; 7 bases agree with TRBD2. The CDR3 is made up of 14 amino acids. V shed 10 bases and J 0 bases; nucleotides not matched to a gene: 7. CDR1 is SGHNT and CDR2 is YYREEE in the germline V gene (reference sequence). Written as DNA, the CDR3 is TGTGCCCTAACGGGAGGAAGCTCCTACAATGAGCAGTTCTTC. Amino acid sequence: CALTGGSSYNEQFF.

This chain uses TRBV19 with TRBJ2-1; TRBD1 is a possible D gene (7 bases). The CDR3 loop spans 16 amino acids. Germline CDR1 reads LNHDA; CDR2 reads SQIVND (reference sequence). V lost 2 bases and J lost 3, with 14 bases in between. CDR3 sequence: CASSIFGQGGYNEQFF. CDR3 nucleotides: TGTGCCAGTAGTATATTCGGGCAGGGGGGCTACAATGAGCAGTTCTTC.

The V and J genes are TRBV24-1 and TRBJ1-2; the D gene is possibly TRBD1 (5 bases). Trimming pared 6 bases from V and 8 bases from J, leaving 15 bases between. There are 13 residues in the CDR3. Germline loops: CDR1 KGHDR, CDR2 SFDVKD. CDR3 protein: CATSNGQEEGYTF. CDR3 nucleotide sequence: TGTGCCACCAGTAACGGACAAGAAGAAGGCTACACCTTC.

CDR3 in amino acids: CASSNSRLGGSSYNEQFF. CDR3 DNA sequence: TGTGCCAGTAGCAATAGTCGTTTGGGCGGGAGCTCCTACAATGAGCAGTTCTTC. V is TRBV19 and J is TRBJ2-1; 7 bases line up with TRBD2. This CDR3 contains 18 residues. Unmatched junction bases numbered 14, after V lost 6 bases and J lost 0 bases. The germline gives CDR1 LNHDA, CDR2 SQIVND (reference sequence).

The V call is TRBV19, the J call TRBJ2-1, with TRBD1 identical over 9 bases. The CDR3 spans 17 residues. CDR1 is LNHDA and CDR2 is SQIVND in the germline V gene (reference sequence). J was trimmed by 4 bases and V by 1 base; bases with no gene match: 8. Written as DNA, the CDR3 is TGTGCCAGTAGTATAGCCATAACCGGGACAGGGTACAATGAGCAGTTCTTC. As protein: CASSIAITGTGYNEQFF.

This chain connects TRBV19 to TRBJ1-2, with 8 bases that match TRBD1. CDR3 length equals 14 residues. V lost 6 bases and J lost 8; bases outside the gene matches: 11. Looked up from germline, CDR1 is LNHDA and CDR2 is SQIVND (reference sequence). CDR3 protein: CASRKQGEVYGYTF. The CDR3 DNA reads as TGTGCCAGTAGGAAACAGGGGGAGGTTTACGGCTACACCTTC.

The chain employs TRBV3-1 (or the pseudogene TRBV3-2) and TRBJ1-2; no clear D. Trimming cost V 1 base and J 4 bases, with 16 bases left between them. Germline V lookup: CDR1 LGHDT, CDR2 YNNKEL (reference sequence). The CDR3 contains 16 residues. The CDR3 sequence: CASSQVGSGGSYGYTF. The CDR3 nucleotides are TGTGCCAGCAGCCAAGTCGGGTCGGGAGGAAGCTATGGCTACACCTTC.

The J gene is TRBJ2-7, the V gene TRBV18, with TRBD2 matching over 7 bases. From germline, CDR1 is KGHSH and CDR2 LQKENI. J lost 6 bases, V lost 2 bases, and 4 bases had no gene match. The CDR3 is 13 residues long. The CDR3 nucleotides are TGTGCCAGCTCACCAGAGCGGGGAGGCGAGCAGTACTTC. Translating gives CASSPERGGEQYF. Full variable domain (outside the CDR3, taken from reference TRBV18 and TRBJ2-7): NAGVMQNPRHLVRRRGQEARLRCSPMKGHSHVYWYRQLPEEGLKFMVYLQKENIIDESGMPKERFSAEFPKEGPSILRIQQVVRGDSAAYFCASSPERGGEQYFGPGTRLTVT.

V and J are TRBV7-8 and TRBJ2-1; D ambiguous. Germline V CDR1 and CDR2: SGHVS, FQNEAQ. The CDR3 consists of 11 residues. The V end lost 2 bases, the J end lost 10 bases, and 6 bases lay between the germline ends. The CDR3 reads CASSLTREQFF. CDR3 nucleotides: TGTGCCAGCAGCTTAACGCGGGAGCAGTTCTTC.

Only a few counts were recorded for this clone. The CDR3 DNA sequence: TGTGCCAGCAGCGTAGGGGGCAGCGCGAACACCGGGGAGCTGTTTTTT. This sequence encodes CASSVGGSANTGELFF. The chain carries TRBV9 and TRBJ2-2; D may be TRBD1 (5 bases). Germline CDR1 reads SGDLS; CDR2 reads YYNGEE. This CDR3 has 16 amino acids. V lost 0 bases and J 0 bases, leaving 9 bases between the germline ends.

V and J are TRBV12-3 or TRBV12-4 and TRBJ2-5; D is ambiguous. V was cut by 3 bases and J by 5 bases, with 10 bases left in between. CDR3 length equals 13 residues. CDR3 DNA sequence: TGTGCCAGCAGTTTGGCGGCCGGGGAGACCCAGTACTTC. As protein: CASSLAAGETQYF.

The chain recombines TRBV19 with TRBJ1-5; D is unresolved. Between the trimmed V and J ends, which lost 3 bases and 1 base, there was a span of 10 bases. Germline CDR1 and CDR2: LNHDA and SQIVND (reference sequence). The CDR3 extends over 15 amino acids. The CDR3 DNA reads TGTGCCAGTAGTATTCTACCTTTGAGCAATCAGCCCCAGCATTTT. Translating it yields CASSILPLSNQPQHF.

J is TRBJ2-3 and V is TRBV2; 8 bases agree with TRBD1. The junction had 7 bases not matched to a gene; V was cut back by 2 bases and J by 3 bases. The CDR3 length is 16 residues. Germline V gene lookup returns CDR1 SNHLY and CDR2 FYNNEI. The CDR3 spells CASSEFGTGITDTQYF. The DNA for the CDR3 is TGTGCCAGCAGTGAATTCGGGACAGGTATAACAGATACGCAGTATTTT.

V and J are TRBV11-2 and TRBJ1-5, with D uncertain. The germline V and J ends were trimmed by 3 bases and 1 base, with 4 bases remaining between them. The CDR3 has 13 amino acids. CDR1 and CDR2 (germline): SGHAT, FQNNGV. The CDR3 DNA sequence: TGTGCCAGCAGCTTCGGGAGCAATCAGCCCCAGCATTTT. Its protein product is CASSFGSNQPQHF.

This rearrangement joins TRBV5-1 to TRBJ1-4; TRBD1 matches 9 bases. V was pared by 4 bases and J by 6 bases, with 7 bases of the junction left unmatched. Germline-derived CDR1 and CDR2 are SGHRS and YFSETQ. This CDR3 has 15 amino acids. The CDR3 DNA reads as TGCGCCAGCAGCCTACAGGGGGCGGAGGATGAAAAACTGTTTTTT. Translating it yields CASSLQGAEDEKLFF.

The gene calls are TRBV4-1 and TRBJ1-3; possibly TRBD1 for D (5 bases). V gave up 1 base and J gave up 0 bases, with 16 bases separating them. The CDR3 runs to 18 residues. Germline CDR1 MGHRA, CDR2 YSYEKL. The CDR3 DNA reads as TGCGCCAGCAGCCAAGTTCGGGGGACTAGATTCTCTGGAAACACCATATATTTT. It translates to CASSQVRGTRFSGNTIYF.

The rearrangement joins TRBV2 to TRBJ1-2; D gene uncertain. The V gene lost 4 bases and the J gene lost 3 bases, with 15 bases spanning the gap. This CDR3 contains 15 residues. The V gene's germline CDR1 is SNHLY and CDR2 FYNNEI. The CDR3 region has the DNA TGTGCCAGCAGTGGCCTTAAGAGGTATGACTATGGCTACACCTTC. It translates to CASSGLKRYDYGYTF.

This CDR3 reads CASSQFAGAGYTF. The CDR3 DNA is TGTGCCAGCAGCCAATTCGCGGGGGCTGGCTACACCTTC. This sequence joins TRBV3-1 (or the pseudogene TRBV3-2) and TRBJ1-2, with D possibly TRBD1 on 6 matching bases. Germline assignment: CDR1 LGHDT and CDR2 YNNKEL (reference sequence). The V end lost 2 bases, the J end lost 7 bases, and 11 bases lay between the germline ends. CDR3 length equals 13 residues.

The chain couples TRBV2 to TRBJ2-2; unclear D gene. V shed 6 bases and J shed 4 bases, with 12 bases lying between them. CDR1 is SNHLY and CDR2 is FYNNEI in the germline V gene. The CDR3 runs to 14 residues. CDR3 sequence reads: CASRVRSVTGELFF. CDR3 DNA: TGTGCCAGCAGGGTCCGGAGCGTCACCGGGGAGCTGTTTTTT.

This clone occurred a few times. The chain carries TRBV24-1 and TRBJ2-2; D might be TRBD1 (6 bases). The CDR3 is 20 residues long. Germline V gene lookup returns CDR1 KGHDR and CDR2 SFDVKD. V shed 0 bases and J shed 0 bases, with 19 bases lying between them. The CDR3 DNA is TGTGCCACCAGTGATTTGCAAGGCGTCAGGGGTATCGCGAACACCGGGGAGCTGTTTTTT. This gives the protein CATSDLQGVRGIANTGELFF.

This clone has only one observation. The chain combines TRBV12-5 with TRBJ2-7, with 8 positions matching TRBD1. The CDR3 is made up of 13 amino acids. V lost 3 bases and J lost 3; bases outside the gene matches: 1. CDR1 and CDR2 (germline): LGHNT, FRNRAP. The CDR3 loop reads CASGFDRGYEQYF. For the CDR3, the DNA is TGTGCTAGTGGTTTTGACAGGGGCTACGAGCAGTACTTC.

The chain is built from TRBV19 and TRBJ2-7; D uncertain. The germline V and J ends were trimmed by 6 bases and 3 bases, with 12 bases remaining between them. This CDR3 has 13 residues. The germline V gene encodes CDR1 LNHDA and CDR2 SQIVND (reference sequence). The CDR3 DNA reads as TGTGCCAGTAGCACGACACCACGCTACGAGCAGTACTTC. The encoded protein is CASSTTPRYEQYF.

The CDR3 spells CASSLGTGQGRGYTF. CDR3 sequence (DNA): TGTGCCAGCAGCCTGGGAACGGGACAGGGGCGCGGCTACACCTTC. The chain couples TRBV7-9 to TRBJ1-2, with TRBD1 matching over 10 bases. The germline V gene encodes CDR1 SEHNR and CDR2 FQNEAQ (reference sequence). There are 15 residues in the CDR3. The ends lost 5 bases at V and 8 bases at J; junction bases unmatched: 11.

The rearrangement uses TRBV7-9 and TRBJ2-1, with a tentative D call TRBD1 (6 bases). This CDR3 contains 14 residues. V was clipped by 4 bases and J by 9 bases, with 16 bases between them. Germline CDR1 is SEHNR and CDR2 is FQNEAQ (reference sequence). The CDR3 loop is CASSYGTKIGEQFF. Written as DNA, the CDR3 is TGTGCCAGCAGCTACGGGACAAAAATCGGTGAGCAGTTCTTC.

The genes are TRBV2 and TRBJ2-2; 9 bases agree with TRBD2. From germline, CDR1 is SNHLY and CDR2 FYNNEI. The CDR3 is made up of 18 amino acids. V lost 0 bases to trimming and J lost 6 bases; unmatched junction nucleotides: 11. CDR3 sequence (DNA): TGTGCCAGCAGTGAAGCGTTTGTCCCAGCGGGAGGACCCGGGGAGCTGTTTTTT. As protein: CASSEAFVPAGGPGELFF.

This clone was seen at least ten times. The CDR3 spells CSASWRGKTYEQYF. CDR3 bases: TGCAGTGCTAGTTGGCGCGGGAAAACCTACGAGCAGTACTTC. The genes are TRBV20-1 and TRBJ2-7; tentative D call: TRBD2 (6 bases). The CDR3 contains 14 residues. Trimming took off 3 bases at V and 2 bases at J, with 14 bases between the two ends. CDR1 and CDR2 (germline): DFQATT, SNEGSKA (reference sequence).

V gene TRBV24-1 combines with J gene TRBJ2-5, with D perhaps matching TRBD1 (5 bases). Germline assignment: CDR1 KGHDR and CDR2 SFDVKD. The CDR3 spans 13 residues. Trimming pared 0 bases from V and 5 bases from J, leaving 6 bases between. The CDR3 DNA reads as TGTGCCACCAGTGATTTGAAGGGGGAGACCCAGTACTTC. This translates into CATSDLKGETQYF.